Listed here are 25 T cell receptor beta chains from one sample, sequenced in a study of blood T cell repertoires in COVID-19. TCRdb's table, derived via immunoSEQ multiplex PCR, lists solely in-frame clones and lacks some. The sample lists about 110,000 clones; about 90% were seen once. The source material was peripheral blood. These receptors were obtained from a human donor in a cohort sampled during active COVID-19.

V usage is TRBV5-1 and J usage is TRBJ2-1; 12 bases map to TRBD1. The CDR3 contains 14 residues. Germline lookup yields CDR1 SGHRS and CDR2 YFSETQ. The V gene end was trimmed by 7 bases and the J gene end by 9 bases; junction bases not matched to a gene: 8. CDR3 in DNA: TGCGCCAGCCTCCCAGGGACAGGGGGCTCTGAGCAGTTCTTC. This translates into CASLPGTGGSEQFF. The full variable domain, in which reference TRBV5-1 and TRBJ2-1 provide the parts outside the CDR3, is KAGVTQTPRYLIKTRGQQVTLSCSPISGHRSVSWYQQTPGQGLQFLFEYFSETQRNKGNFPGRFSGRQFSNSRSEMNVSTLELGDSALYLCASLPGTGGSEQFFGPGTRLTVL.

This clone was seen a few times. The chain links TRBV7-6 to TRBJ1-2; D is unresolved. V shed 5 bases and J shed 0 bases, with 16 bases lying between them. Germline V gives CDR1 SGHVS, CDR2 FNYEAQ. The CDR3 is made up of 16 amino acids. The chain's CDR3 is CASSGGSAATNYGYTF. The DNA for the CDR3 is TGTGCCAGCAGCGGAGGGTCGGCAGCTACTAACTATGGCTACACCTTC.

This chain joins TRBV7-2 and TRBJ1-1; possible D gene TRBD1, 5 bases. Trimming pared 5 bases from V and 0 bases from J, leaving 13 bases between. The germline V gene encodes CDR1 SGHTA and CDR2 FQGNSA. The CDR3 contains 15 residues. The CDR3 nucleotides read TGTGCCAGCAGCCCGAGACAGTACATGAACACTGAAGCTTTCTTT. Protein sequence: CASSPRQYMNTEAFF.

The chain couples TRBV19 to TRBJ1-1, with unresolved D. This CDR3 spans 17 amino acids. Germline V gene lookup returns CDR1 LNHDA and CDR2 SQIVND (reference sequence). The V end lost 3 bases, the J end lost 3 bases, and 20 bases lay between the germline ends. This CDR3 is CASSIARGSEWDTEAFF. As DNA, the CDR3 is TGTGCCAGTAGTATCGCCAGAGGGTCAGAATGGGACACTGAAGCTTTCTTT.

This clone was observed a few times. The chain uses TRBV7-2 and TRBJ1-6, with a possible D match to TRBD1 (6 bases). V was clipped by 3 bases and J by 13 bases, with 19 bases between them. This CDR3 is 15 amino acids long. Germline CDR1 SGHTA, CDR2 FQGNSA. CDR3 bases: TGTGCCAGCAGCTTTGGTCGCCCCAGGGGTGGGCCCCTCCACTTT. Amino acid sequence: CASSFGRPRGGPLHF.

This chain links TRBV5-4 with TRBJ2-3, with 11 bases that match TRBD2. The germline V gene encodes CDR1 SGHNT and CDR2 YYREEE (reference sequence). The V gene end was trimmed by 0 bases and the J gene end by 2 bases; junction bases not matched to a gene: 5. The CDR3 is 17 amino acids. The CDR3 loop is CASSLGLAGGHTDTQYF. The CDR3 nucleotides are TGTGCCAGCAGCTTGGGCCTAGCGGGAGGTCACACAGATACGCAGTATTTT.

The rearrangement joins TRBV10-3 to TRBJ1-6; 8 nucleotides agree with TRBD1. Germline trimming cut 6 bases from V and 8 bases from J; bases unmatched to any gene: 6. This CDR3 has 14 amino acids. Germline V gene data show CDR1 as ENHRY and CDR2 as SYGVKD. The CDR3 here is CAIRPGQDYSPLHF. The CDR3 bases are TGTGCCATCAGACCGGGACAGGATTATTCACCCCTCCACTTT.

This chain connects TRBV6-1 to TRBJ2-2; D perhaps matches TRBD2 (7 bases). The germline V and J ends were trimmed by 3 bases and 5 bases, with 13 bases remaining between them. This CDR3 region has 15 residues. The V gene's germline CDR1 is MNHNS and CDR2 SASEGT. This chain's CDR3 is CASSDFGGRTGELFF. CDR3 DNA: TGTGCCAGCAGTGATTTCGGGGGGCGAACCGGGGAGCTGTTTTTT.

This clone has just one count. The chain has TRBV7-3 and TRBJ2-2; the match to TRBD2 covers 9 bases. The V gene end was trimmed by 5 bases and the J gene end by 7 bases; junction bases not matched to a gene: 11. The CDR3 is 16 amino acids. Per the germline V gene, CDR1 is SGHTA and CDR2 is FQGTGA. Written as DNA, the CDR3 is TGTGCCAGCAGCCCAACTAGCGGGCCTAGGGGCGGGGAGCTGTTTTTT. As protein: CASSPTSGPRGGELFF.

This sequence joins TRBV30 and TRBJ1-1; TRBD1 is a possible D gene (5 bases). The CDR3 consists of 15 residues. The V end was cut by 4 bases, the J end by 4 bases, with 19 bases between. Germline lookup yields CDR1 GTSNPN and CDR2 SVGIG (reference sequence). In nucleotides, the CDR3 is TGTGCCTGGATGGGTGGGAACTTAGGGGCCACTGAAGCTTTCTTT. Translating gives CAWMGGNLGATEAFF.

V and J are TRBV18 and TRBJ2-7; possible D gene TRBD1, 5 bases. The CDR3 has 14 amino acids. V lost 4 bases and J 2 bases, leaving 12 bases between the germline ends. Germline CDR1 reads KGHSH; CDR2 reads LQKENI. The CDR3 sequence is CASSLRELAYEQYF. DNA for the CDR3: TGTGCCAGCTCACTCAGGGAACTGGCCTACGAGCAGTACTTC.

This clone was observed many times. The rearrangement links TRBV2 to TRBJ1-1; D gene unclear. The germline gives CDR1 SNHLY, CDR2 FYNNEI. The CDR3 is 13 amino acids. Trimming removed 6 bases from V and 1 base from J, with 9 bases in between. In DNA, the CDR3 is TGTGCCAGCAGACCGACGGGGAACACTGAAGCTTTCTTT. Its protein is CASRPTGNTEAFF. The whole variable domain, filled in from reference TRBV2 and TRBJ1-1, reads EPEVTQTPSHQVTQMGQEVILRCVPISNHLYFYWYRQILGQKVEFLVSFYNNEISEKSEIFDDQFSVERPDGSNFTLKIRSTKLEDSAMYFCASRPTGNTEAFFGQGTRLTVV.

This chain joins TRBV5-6 and TRBJ2-5, with TRBD2 as a possible D gene (7 bases). CDR3 length: 15 amino acids. Trimming left V 0 bases short and J 5 bases short, with 14 bases between. Germline V gives CDR1 SGHDT, CDR2 YYEEEE. DNA of the CDR3: TGTGCCAGCAGCTTGGGCGCGGGGGCATGGGAGACCCAGTACTTC. Translating gives CASSLGAGAWETQYF.

The genes are TRBV10-3 and TRBJ2-1; D may be TRBD1 (6 bases). Germline values: CDR1 ENHRY, CDR2 SYGVKD. The ends were cut back, 6 bases at V and 4 bases at J, with 16 bases in the middle. This CDR3 is 15 amino acids long. DNA of the CDR3: TGTGCCATCAGCCCGGGACACGACGATTACAATGAGCAGTTCTTC. Its protein is CAISPGHDDYNEQFF.

The rearrangement joins TRBV7-6 to TRBJ2-7; the match to TRBD1 covers 11 bases. Germline values: CDR1 SGHVS, CDR2 FNYEAQ. Losses at the gene ends were 5 bases for V and 7 bases for J; bases not matched to a gene: 7. The CDR3 covers 14 residues. CDR3 amino acids: CASSRGQGVWEQYF. The CDR3 nucleotides read TGTGCCAGCAGCCGGGGACAGGGGGTATGGGAGCAGTACTTC.

The V gene is TRBV5-1, the J gene TRBJ2-3; the match to TRBD1 covers 7 bases. The trim removed 5 bases at V and 8 bases at J, leaving 14 bases unmatched. CDR3 size: 15 residues. The germline CDR1 and CDR2 sequences are SGHRS and YFSETQ. The CDR3 DNA follows: TGCGCCAGCAGTCCCGGGACAGCGGATGGTGGTACGCAGTATTTT. The encoded protein is CASSPGTADGGTQYF. Drawing the rest from reference TRBV5-1 and TRBJ2-3, the complete variable domain is KAGVTQTPRYLIKTRGQQVTLSCSPISGHRSVSWYQQTPGQGLQFLFEYFSETQRNKGNFPGRFSGRQFSNSRSEMNVSTLELGDSALYLCASSPGTADGGTQYFGPGTRLTVL.

The rearrangement uses TRBV6-5 and TRBJ1-1; the D gene is possibly TRBD1 (6 bases). This CDR3 comprises 15 residues. V was trimmed by 6 bases and J by 0 bases, leaving 14 bases between them. Germline V CDR1 and CDR2: MNHEY, SVGAGI. In DNA form, the CDR3 reads TGTGCCAGCAGACCCCCAGGGGTAGTGAACACTGAAGCTTTCTTT. Residues: CASRPPGVVNTEAFF.

In its sample, this clone was seen once. The gene calls are TRBV3-1 (or the pseudogene TRBV3-2) and TRBJ2-5; D not certain. The V gene's germline CDR1 is LGHDT and CDR2 YNNKEL (reference sequence). This CDR3 comprises 15 residues. V shed 3 bases and J shed 3 bases, with 14 bases lying between them. CDR3 sequence reads: CASSQVVNFKETQYF. Here the CDR3 DNA reads TGTGCCAGCAGCCAGGTAGTGAATTTCAAAGAGACCCAGTACTTC.

The table lists this clone with a count of one. The chain carries TRBV5-6 and TRBJ2-1, with a possible D match to TRBD2 (5 bases). CDR3 length: 15 residues. Trimming cost V 2 bases and J 0 bases, with 9 bases left between them. The germline CDR1 and CDR2 sequences are SGHDT and YYEEEE. The CDR3 protein is CASSLTGISYNEQFF. CDR3 bases: TGTGCCAGCAGCTTAACCGGGATCTCCTACAATGAGCAGTTCTTC. Filled out from reference TRBV5-6 and TRBJ2-1, the complete variable domain reads DAGVTQSPTHLIKTRGQQVTLRCSPKSGHDTVSWYQQALGQGPQFIFQYYEEEERQRGNFPDRFSGHQFPNYSSELNVNALLLGDSALYLCASSLTGISYNEQFFGPGTRLTVL.

The CDR3 nucleotides are TGCGCCAGCAGCCAGGAGACAGGTCCGAAGTACTTC. Amino acid sequence: CASSQETGPKYF. V is TRBV4-1 and J is TRBJ2-4; weak D call: TRBD1 (6 bases). The germline V gene encodes CDR1 MGHRA and CDR2 YSYEKL. The CDR3 runs to 12 residues. Trimming took off 3 bases at V and 14 bases at J, with 14 bases between the two ends.

V gene TRBV10-3 combines with J gene TRBJ2-2, with 13 bases fitting TRBD2. The CDR3 contains 17 residues. Per germline, CDR1 ENHRY and CDR2 SYGVKD. After removal of 2 bases from V and 4 bases from J, the junction contained 4 bases not matched to a gene. The CDR3: CAISETSGRASTGELFF. For the CDR3, the DNA is TGTGCCATCAGTGAGACTAGCGGGAGGGCCAGCACCGGGGAGCTGTTTTTT.

This chain uses TRBV7-3 with TRBJ2-3, with 9 positions matching TRBD1. This CDR3 comprises 17 residues. Trimming cost V 1 base and J 3 bases; bases outside gene matches: 8. Germline lookup yields CDR1 SGHTA and CDR2 FQGTGA. CDR3 amino acids: CASSLRTGTGLTDTQYF. The CDR3 DNA sequence: TGTGCCAGCAGCTTAAGGACCGGGACAGGGTTGACAGATACGCAGTATTTT.

This chain links TRBV11-2 with TRBJ1-2; D is undetermined. Looked up from germline, CDR1 is SGHAT and CDR2 is FQNNGV. The CDR3 consists of 13 residues. V dropped 1 base and J dropped 5 bases, with 8 bases sitting between them. The CDR3 protein is CASSLGDMYGYTF. CDR3 nucleotides: TGTGCCAGCAGCTTAGGAGACATGTATGGCTACACCTTC.

The chain recombines TRBV6-6 with TRBJ1-2, with 7 positions matching TRBD1. V shed 7 bases, J shed 1 base, and the junction held 3 bases outside the gene matches. The CDR3 totals 13 residues. Germline-derived CDR1 and CDR2 are MNHNY and SVGAGI (reference sequence). CDR3 sequence (DNA): TGTGCCAGCACTTCAGGGGGTAACTATGGCTACACCTTC. Its translation is CASTSGGNYGYTF.

The V call is TRBV7-6, the J call TRBJ2-7; tentatively, D is TRBD1 (6 bases). V lost 7 bases and J 2 bases, leaving 18 bases between the germline ends. Germline V lookup: CDR1 SGHVS, CDR2 FNYEAQ. The CDR3 length is 15 residues. CDR3 DNA sequence: TGTGCCAGCACCCCATCGACAGGAAGTACCTACGAGCAGTACTTC. Translation gives CASTPSTGSTYEQYF.